The subject of this entry is one TCR beta chain. The germline V and J ends were trimmed by 2 bases and 0 bases, with 22 bases remaining between them. Germline CDR1 reads SGHDN; CDR2 reads FVKESK. This CDR3 has 19 amino acids. This sample was taken from a study of control samples from healthy donors and cancer patients. Profiled with immunoSEQ multiplex PCR; TCRdb holds only in-frame clones, not every one. This table holds just under 100,000 clones, 93% found once. The V call is TRBV14, the J call TRBJ1-1, with a tentative D call TRBD1 (5 bases). This clonotype was sampled from a man younger than 35 in good health. The sequenced sample consisted of blood. In DNA, the CDR3 is TGTGCCAGCAGCCAACTTACCCGCGGACCGGGACGGATGAACACTGAAGCTTTCTTT. It specifies CASSQLTRGPGRMNTEAFF.